The 26 T cell receptor beta chains presented below share a single source sample, sequenced in a study of CD4 T cells in relation to SARS-CoV-2 and coronaviruses. Unexposed donor CD4+ T cells date from 2011-2018, before the COVID-19 pandemic. The cells were cultured for roughly 11 days before CD4+ T cells were isolated. These receptors are not linked to any known antigen. Assay used: immunoSEQ multiplex PCR; TCRdb lists only in-frame clones, some missing. The sample contains roughly 18,000 clones, about 80% of which appear only once. The sequenced sample was CD4+ T cells from PBMCs, cultured in vitro. Every receptor here comes from a human donor in good health.

V gene TRBV21-1 combines with J gene TRBJ2-5; TRBD2 was called by the table and not checked on the DNA. TRBV21-1 is shown as a pseudogene. This CDR3 is built from 16 residues. Here the CDR3 DNA reads TGTGCCAGCAGCAAAAGTAGCGGGAGAATGAGAGAGACCCAGTACTTC. It translates to CASSKSSGRMRETQYF.

The genes are TRBV12-3 or TRBV12-4 and TRBJ1-2, with D perhaps matching TRBD1 (5 bases). V was trimmed by 5 bases and J by 12 bases, leaving 13 bases between them. The CDR3 extends over 11 amino acids. CDR3 loop: CASSGWGAHTF. In DNA form, the CDR3 reads TGTGCCAGCAGTGGGTGGGGCGCCCACACCTTC.

This rearrangement joins TRBV15 to TRBJ2-7; 12 bases fit TRBD1. V gave up 0 bases and J gave up 7 bases; unmatched junction bases: 7. The CDR3 sequence is 16 residues long. The germline CDR1 and CDR2 sequences are LNHNV and YYDKDF (reference sequence). CDR3 in amino acids: CATSRERDRGLLEQYF. The CDR3 coding sequence is TGTGCCACCAGCAGAGAGCGGGACAGGGGGCTGTTAGAGCAGTACTTC.

This sequence joins TRBV6-5 and TRBJ1-4; tentative D call: TRBD1 (6 bases). Germline loops: CDR1 MNHEY, CDR2 SVGAGI. The V and J ends lost 11 bases and 7 bases respectively, with 23 bases between them. The CDR3 covers 15 residues. The CDR3 bases are TGTGCCTGCACTTGGGGGAATGGCAGGGGTGAAAAACTGTTTTTT. Translating it yields CACTWGNGRGEKLFF.

V gene TRBV27 combines with J gene TRBJ1-2, with D hard to call. The CDR3 length is 13 residues. The germline gives CDR1 MNHEY, CDR2 SMNVEV (reference sequence). Trimming shortened V by 2 bases and J by 2 bases, and 6 bases separated the two germline ends. CDR3 sequence: CASSLGWNYGYTF. For the CDR3, the DNA is TGTGCCAGCAGTTTAGGCTGGAACTATGGCTACACCTTC.

This clone has a single count. The chain combines TRBV3-1 (or the pseudogene TRBV3-2) with TRBJ2-2; D is unresolved. V was pared by 0 bases and J by 5 bases, with 10 bases between. Looked up from germline, CDR1 is LGHDT and CDR2 is YNNKEL (reference sequence). The CDR3 runs to 15 residues. CDR3 in DNA: TGTGCCAGCAGCCAAGATGGGTTGACTACCGGGGAGCTGTTTTTT. This codes for CASSQDGLTTGELFF.

The rearrangement uses TRBV25-1 and TRBJ2-7, with 9 bases that match TRBD2. The CDR3 is 15 residues long. Trimming took 4 bases from V and 0 from J; bases not matched to a gene: 4. In germline, CDR1 is MGHDK, CDR2 SYGVNS. This CDR3 reads CASSVSTSGSYEQYF. CDR3 nucleotides: TGTGCCAGCAGTGTGTCGACTAGCGGCTCCTACGAGCAGTACTTC.

V is TRBV7-3 and J is TRBJ2-6; TRBD1 is a possible D gene (7 bases). V was cut by 1 base and J by 0 bases, with 22 bases left in between. Germline values: CDR1 SGHTA, CDR2 FQGTGA. This CDR3 has 21 residues. This CDR3 is CASSLRGGGQAFLSGANVLTF. CDR3 DNA: TGTGCCAGCAGCTTAAGGGGAGGAGGACAGGCGTTCCTCTCTGGGGCCAACGTCCTGACTTTC.

The CDR3 bases are TGTGCCAGCAGTCCTCTCCGGGACAGGGCTGATGAGCAGTTCTTC. As protein: CASSPLRDRADEQFF. The chain joins TRBV6-6 to TRBJ2-1; 9 bases agree with TRBD1. V lost 5 bases and J lost 8; bases outside the gene matches: 10. The germline V gene encodes CDR1 MNHNY and CDR2 SVGAGI (reference sequence). This CDR3 spans 15 amino acids.

The V call is TRBV4-1, the J call TRBJ2-7; D gene uncertain. This CDR3 contains 14 residues. Trimming took off 0 bases at V and 7 bases at J, with 13 bases between the two ends. CDR1 is MGHRA, CDR2 YSYEKL, per germline. CDR3 nucleotides: TGCGCCAGCAGCCAAGAAGGAATCCCGGAGGAGCAGTACTTC. Translating gives CASSQEGIPEEQYF.

The rearrangement uses TRBV23-1 and TRBJ1-1, with D perhaps matching TRBD1 (5 bases). TRBV23-1 is marked as an open reading frame, function uncertain. V lost 7 bases, J lost 5 bases, and 17 bases lay in between. This CDR3 is built from 14 residues. This CDR3 reads CASKRLKWGTEAFF. DNA for the CDR3: TGCGCCAGCAAAAGACTGAAGTGGGGGACTGAAGCTTTCTTT.

The chain carries TRBV18 and TRBJ2-1; the D gene is possibly TRBD2 (5 bases). V dropped 2 bases and J dropped 7 bases, with 12 bases sitting between them. This CDR3 contains 14 residues. CDR1 is KGHSH and CDR2 is LQKENI in the germline V gene. The DNA of the CDR3 is TGTGCCAGCTCACCAACCAATCGGGGAAATGAGCAGTTCTTC. It yields the protein CASSPTNRGNEQFF.

The chain recombines TRBV12-5 with TRBJ2-2, with D perhaps matching TRBD2 (6 bases). Germline-derived CDR1 and CDR2 are LGHNT and FRNRAP. This CDR3 comprises 13 residues. V was clipped by 8 bases and J by 1 base, with 8 bases between them. CDR3: CASKGLNTGELFF. The CDR3 DNA reads as TGTGCTAGTAAGGGACTGAACACCGGGGAGCTGTTTTTT.

The chain couples TRBV3-1 (or the pseudogene TRBV3-2) to TRBJ1-1, with D maybe TRBD1 (5 bases). CDR1 LGHDT and CDR2 YNNKEL come from the germline V gene (reference sequence). The CDR3 has 13 residues. The V gene lost 3 bases and the J gene lost 3 bases, with 8 bases spanning the gap. The CDR3 spells CASSQGGDTEAFF. The DNA for the CDR3 is TGTGCCAGCAGCCAGGGAGGGGACACTGAAGCTTTCTTT.

The rearrangement joins TRBV10-1 to TRBJ2-7; 12 bases match TRBD2. Losses at the gene ends were 4 bases for V and 6 bases for J; bases not matched to a gene: 1. From germline, CDR1 is WNHNN and CDR2 SYGVQD (reference sequence). CDR3 size: 13 residues. This chain's CDR3 is CASSGGLAGEQYF. The CDR3 coding sequence is TGCGCCAGCAGTGGGGGACTAGCGGGCGAGCAGTACTTC.

The chain recombines TRBV12-3 or TRBV12-4 with TRBJ1-4; no reliable D call. V gave up 7 bases and J gave up 4 bases, with 10 bases separating them. The length of the CDR3 is 13 residues. This CDR3 is CASTFWGNEKLFF. DNA for the CDR3: TGTGCCAGCACCTTTTGGGGTAATGAAAAACTGTTTTTT.

V usage is TRBV10-3 and J usage is TRBJ1-2; D may be TRBD1 (5 bases). Trimming removed 3 bases from V and 6 bases from J, with 17 bases in between. The CDR3 spans 15 residues. Germline CDR1 ENHRY, CDR2 SYGVKD. CDR3 nucleotide sequence: TGTGCCATCAGTGAAATGCTGGGGAGAGGGGATGGCTACACCTTC. Its protein product is CAISEMLGRGDGYTF.

The chain combines TRBV5-1 with TRBJ2-3; 9 nucleotides agree with TRBD1. Germline trimming cut 7 bases from V and 4 bases from J; bases unmatched to any gene: 4. Germline V gene lookup returns CDR1 SGHRS and CDR2 YFSETQ. There are 13 residues in the CDR3. CDR3: CASGTGGADTQYF. CDR3 in DNA: TGCGCCAGCGGTACAGGGGGCGCAGATACGCAGTATTTT.

The chain recombines TRBV5-1 with TRBJ2-3, with 8 bases that match TRBD1. Trimming cost V 5 bases and J 0 bases; bases outside gene matches: 8. Per germline, CDR1 SGHRS and CDR2 YFSETQ. This CDR3 is built from 16 residues. The CDR3 reads CASRPQGAASTDTQYF. CDR3 DNA sequence: TGCGCCAGCAGGCCCCAGGGGGCAGCTAGCACAGATACGCAGTATTTT.

The chain carries TRBV7-3 and TRBJ2-2; weak D call: TRBD2 (5 bases). Trimming left V 1 base short and J 5 bases short, with 8 bases between. Germline CDR1 reads SGHTA; CDR2 reads FQGTGA. The CDR3 is made up of 14 amino acids. CDR3 loop: CASSLNGETGELFF. CDR3 DNA sequence: TGTGCCAGCAGCTTAAACGGGGAAACCGGGGAGCTGTTTTTT.

This chain uses TRBV5-6 with TRBJ2-1; no definite D call. Germline values: CDR1 SGHDT, CDR2 YYEEEE. This CDR3 has 17 residues. V lost 5 bases and J 7 bases, leaving 25 bases between the germline ends. CDR3 sequence: CASSLSPLPTTANEQFF. CDR3 nucleotides: TGTGCCAGCAGTCTTAGCCCCCTGCCCACCACTGCTAATGAGCAGTTCTTC.

The V call is TRBV5-1, the J call TRBJ1-5; maybe TRBD1 (5 bases). This CDR3 has 14 amino acids. Trimming took 0 bases from V and 6 from J, leaving 10 bases between them. CDR1 and CDR2 (germline): SGHRS, YFSETQ. CDR3 region: CASSLGQGSQPQHF. The CDR3 bases are TGCGCCAGCAGCTTGGGGCAGGGAAGTCAGCCCCAGCATTTT.

The rearrangement joins TRBV7-9 to TRBJ1-6, with 7 bases that match TRBD1. The germline V gene encodes CDR1 SEHNR and CDR2 FQNEAQ (reference sequence). V dropped 7 bases and J dropped 8; count of bases not matched to a gene: 17. This CDR3 has 17 residues. CDR3 in DNA: TGTGCCAGCACCCAAGACCGTTGGGGACAGAAGTATTCACCCCTCCACTTT. This encodes CASTQDRWGQKYSPLHF.

The V call is TRBV7-2, the J call TRBJ2-3; 7 bases align to TRBD1. From germline, CDR1 is SGHTA and CDR2 FQGNSA. CDR3 size: 14 residues. Trimming removed 3 bases from V and 4 bases from J; junction bases left unmatched: 4. The DNA of the CDR3 is TGTGCCAGCAGCTTTAGACAGGGACCAGATACGCAGTATTTT. It encodes CASSFRQGPDTQYF.

A single count supports this clone. CDR3 DNA sequence: TGTGCCAGCAGTGAAGTGACCCGCGAGACCCAGTACTTC. Translating gives CASSEVTRETQYF. The chain combines TRBV2 with TRBJ2-5; D gene ambiguous. Germline values: CDR1 SNHLY, CDR2 FYNNEI. There are 13 residues in the CDR3. V was cut by 1 base and J by 5 bases, with 8 bases left in between.

This clone was seen just once. The chain links TRBV9 to TRBJ2-2, with 7 bases that match TRBD2. CDR3 length: 15 residues. V shed 3 bases, J shed 6 bases, and the junction held 8 bases outside the gene matches. The germline V gene encodes CDR1 SGDLS and CDR2 YYNGEE. CDR3 nucleotides: TGTGCCAGCAGCGGGCGGGGGTCCGCACCCGGGGAGCTGTTTTTT. This translates into CASSGRGSAPGELFF.